This T cell receptor beta chain was identified in a study of T cell changes during pregnancy in multiple sclerosis. Sequencing was performed with immunoSEQ multiplex PCR; in TCRdb, only in-frame clones are kept and a portion is missing. The sample includes over 25,000 clones, approximately 94% of them seen just once. V lost 0 bases to trimming and J lost 3 bases; unmatched junction nucleotides: 4. Germline-derived CDR1 and CDR2 are LNHNV and YYDKDF (reference sequence). CDR3 size: 15 residues. This sample comprised CD4+ T cells from peripheral blood mononuclear cells, obtained in the first trimester of pregnancy. V and J are TRBV15 and TRBJ2-5; 7 bases match TRBD2. The receptor comes from a female donor with multiple sclerosis, enrolled in a pregnancy study. DNA for the CDR3: TGTGCCACCAGCAGAGATCCGGGGGGAAAAGAGACCCAGTACTTC. This translates into CATSRDPGGKETQYF.